This TCR beta chain was retrieved from a study of human T cells and chemical hapten exposure. Study-wide background: In the roughly 25-week study, patients were dosed weekly with diphenylcyclopropenone on the scalp throughout.

Many counts were recorded for this clonotype. The antigen is not known. Study results and caveats: It was expanded TCRs that formed significantly more large CDR3 similarity clusters than controls did.

The time point is: pre-sensitization, week 0. Noted treatment: therapeutic diphenylcyclopropenone sensitization with weekly scalp DPC. Venepuncture was done earlier than the placement of each patch test. The germline V gene has CDR1 DFQATT and CDR2 SNEGSKA (reference sequence). The CDR3 runs 15 residues. The trim removed 5 bases at V and 0 bases at J, leaving 9 bases unmatched. Each CDR3 protein is one row after TCRdb ran MiXCR on the RACE reads. The sample contains about 260,000 distinct CDR3 sequences, 7.5% to 10% of which appear only once. Sequences were derived from whole blood, sampled in connection with sensitization to the hapten diphenylcyclopropenone (DPC). This clonotype was obtained from a woman aged 40 to 50 with alopecia areata. Some clones in this sample may be carry-over from other donors' samples. The chain employs TRBV20-1 and TRBJ2-7; 8 bases fit TRBD1. The CDR3 is CSAPPVDRDSYEQYF. The CDR3 region has the DNA TGCAGTGCTCCGCCGGTGGACAGGGACTCCTACGAGCAGTACTTC.